Presented here are 32 T cell receptor beta chains from one specimen sequenced in a study of blood T cell repertoires in COVID-19. TCRdb keeps only in-frame clones here, not all; method: immunoSEQ multiplex PCR. The sample shows hundreds of thousands of clones, 70% to 90% of them seen only once. The sequenced sample consisted of peripheral blood. The receptors stem from a man aged 80 or over with acute or convalescent COVID-19.

For the CDR3, the DNA is TGTGCCAGCTCACCCGACAGGGACCCTAACTATGGCTACACCTTC. Translation: CASSPDRDPNYGYTF. This sequence joins TRBV18 and TRBJ1-2, with TRBD1 matching 7 bases. The length of the CDR3 is 15 residues. The V gene end was trimmed by 3 bases and the J gene end by 0 bases; junction bases not matched to a gene: 4. Germline CDR1 and CDR2: KGHSH and LQKENI. The full variable domain, with the rest looked up from reference TRBV18 and TRBJ1-2, is NAGVMQNPRHLVRRRGQEARLRCSPMKGHSHVYWYRQLPEEGLKFMVYLQKENIIDESGMPKERFSAEFPKEGPSILRIQQVVRGDSAAYFCASSPDRDPNYGYTFGSGTRLTVV.

V and J are TRBV6-2 or TRBV6-3 and TRBJ2-1; D not certain. The V end was cut by 4 bases, the J end by 10 bases, with 11 bases between. Germline V gene data show CDR1 as MNHEY and CDR2 as SVGEGT. The CDR3 has 12 residues. The CDR3 spells CASSFPTPEQFF. CDR3 coding DNA: TGTGCCAGCAGTTTCCCTACCCCCGAGCAGTTCTTC.

The rearrangement joins TRBV2 to TRBJ2-2, with D possibly TRBD2 on 5 matching bases. Germline CDR1 reads SNHLY; CDR2 reads FYNNEI. CDR3 size: 12 residues. V gave up 5 bases and J gave up 7 bases, with 8 bases separating them. CDR3 loop: CASSLASGELFF. The CDR3 nucleotides read TGTGCCAGCAGTCTAGCAAGCGGGGAGCTGTTTTTT.

This chain links TRBV5-4 with TRBJ2-7, with TRBD2 as a possible D gene (5 bases). The CDR3 length is 15 residues. Per the germline V gene, CDR1 is SGHNT and CDR2 is YYREEE (reference sequence). The V end lost 5 bases, the J end lost 6 bases, and 21 bases lay between the germline ends. This chain's CDR3 is CASSYPRGRTVEQYF. The CDR3 region has the DNA TGTGCCAGCAGTTATCCCCGGGGTCGGACGGTCGAGCAGTACTTC.

This clone has just one count. This chain links TRBV5-1 with TRBJ2-5, with a weak D call TRBD2 (6 bases). V was clipped by 4 bases and J by 1 base, with 14 bases between them. The CDR3 covers 15 residues. Per germline, CDR1 SGHRS and CDR2 YFSETQ. The CDR3 loop is CASSLRGIPQETQYF. DNA of the CDR3: TGCGCCAGCAGCCTTCGGGGGATTCCCCAAGAGACCCAGTACTTC.

This chain links TRBV11-2 with TRBJ1-6; 9 bases align to TRBD1. Unmatched junction bases numbered 15, after V lost 5 bases and J lost 7 bases. CDR3 size: 18 residues. Germline CDR1 is SGHAT and CDR2 is FQNNGV. The CDR3 reads CASSPSYRDRVGNSPLHF. The CDR3 nucleotides read TGTGCCAGCAGCCCCTCCTACCGGGACAGGGTAGGAAATTCACCCCTCCACTTT.

The genes are TRBV27 and TRBJ2-7; D is perhaps TRBD1 (5 bases). The germline V gene has CDR1 MNHEY and CDR2 SMNVEV (reference sequence). The V and J ends lost 3 bases and 2 bases respectively, with 8 bases between them. The CDR3 totals 13 residues. In DNA form, the CDR3 reads TGTGCCAGCAGTTTCACGGACACCTACGAGCAGTACTTC. It translates to CASSFTDTYEQYF.

The chain uses TRBV3-1 (or the pseudogene TRBV3-2) and TRBJ2-5; D not certain. The CDR3 has 12 residues. V shed 5 bases and J shed 3 bases, with 7 bases lying between them. The V gene's germline CDR1 is LGHDT and CDR2 YNNKEL (reference sequence). CDR3 nucleotides: TGTGCCAGCAGCGGCCTGAAAGAGACCCAGTACTTC. Amino acids: CASSGLKETQYF.

This clone was seen once. The chain couples TRBV7-8 to TRBJ2-7, with D unresolved. The CDR3 consists of 15 residues. Trimming took 1 base from V and 3 from J, leaving 13 bases between them. In germline, CDR1 is SGHVS, CDR2 FQNEAQ. This chain's CDR3 is CASSLVAYSIYEQYF. The CDR3 coding sequence is TGTGCCAGCAGCTTAGTTGCTTACAGCATCTACGAGCAGTACTTC.

The V call is TRBV7-6, the J call TRBJ2-1, with 7 bases identical to TRBD2. The length of the CDR3 is 14 residues. With V trimmed by 9 bases and J by 5 bases, 10 bases remained unmatched. Germline values: CDR1 SGHVS, CDR2 FNYEAQ. This CDR3 is CASVSGGGNNEQFF. The CDR3 region has the DNA TGTGCCAGTGTCTCGGGAGGTGGGAACAATGAGCAGTTCTTC.

This chain uses TRBV6-6 with TRBJ1-2; D may be TRBD1 (6 bases). Looked up from germline, CDR1 is MNHNY and CDR2 is SVGAGI (reference sequence). The CDR3 consists of 14 residues. V lost 6 bases and J lost 7, with 18 bases in between. The CDR3: CASRSGAQGGGYTF. The DNA for the CDR3 is TGTGCCAGCAGATCCGGGGCTCAAGGGGGTGGCTACACCTTC.

The V gene is TRBV9, the J gene TRBJ1-2; 8 positions agree with TRBD1. Germline CDR1 is SGDLS and CDR2 is YYNGEE. This CDR3 is 16 amino acids long. The J segment lost 1 base and the V segment lost 1 base, leaving 6 bases of the junction unmatched. CDR3 DNA: TGTGCCAGCAGCGTAAGTGACAGGGGAGGTAACTATGGCTACACCTTC. Residues: CASSVSDRGGNYGYTF.

V gene TRBV4-2 combines with J gene TRBJ2-1, with a tentative D call TRBD1 (6 bases). Trimming took off 3 bases at V and 6 bases at J, with 18 bases between the two ends. The length of the CDR3 is 16 residues. Germline CDR1 and CDR2: LGHNA and YNFKEQ. CDR3: CASSQERWTALNEQFF. CDR3 bases: TGTGCCAGCAGCCAGGAACGTTGGACAGCCCTCAATGAGCAGTTCTTC.

J is TRBJ2-3 and V is TRBV11-2, with D maybe TRBD2 (7 bases). The CDR3 totals 18 residues. The V end was cut by 5 bases, the J end by 4 bases, with 25 bases between. Germline V gives CDR1 SGHAT, CDR2 FQNNGV. The CDR3 bases are TGTGCCAGCAGCCGGCGGGGGCCTGCTTGGCAAAACGCAGATACGCAGTATTTT. Translation gives CASSRRGPAWQNADTQYF.

This rearrangement joins TRBV2 to TRBJ1-2, with 11 bases that match TRBD1. Germline CDR1 is SNHLY and CDR2 is FYNNEI. Trimming cost V 6 bases and J 4 bases; bases outside gene matches: 7. This CDR3 is built from 15 residues. Written as DNA, the CDR3 is TGTGCCAGCAGGGAGGGACAGGGGGAAGGCTATGGCTACACCTTC. This codes for CASREGQGEGYGYTF.

The V and J genes are TRBV29-1 and TRBJ2-3; 10 nucleotides match TRBD2. The trim removed 1 base at V and 4 bases at J, leaving 8 bases unmatched. CDR3 length: 16 amino acids. Per the germline V gene, CDR1 is SQVTM and CDR2 is ANQGSEA. CDR3 residues: CSVEGLAGESADTQYF. As DNA, the CDR3 is TGCAGCGTTGAAGGGCTAGCGGGAGAGAGTGCAGATACGCAGTATTTT.

The J gene is TRBJ2-7, the V gene TRBV7-8, with TRBD1 as a possible D gene (6 bases). Germline V gene lookup returns CDR1 SGHVS and CDR2 FQNEAQ. The CDR3 loop spans 13 amino acids. V lost 3 bases and J 4 bases, leaving 10 bases between the germline ends. The CDR3 region is CASSFRGPYEQYF. The CDR3 DNA reads TGTGCCAGCAGCTTCAGGGGACCATACGAGCAGTACTTC.

The gene calls are TRBV7-8 and TRBJ1-2, with TRBD1 as a possible D gene (6 bases). Germline values: CDR1 SGHVS, CDR2 FQNEAQ. There are 15 residues in the CDR3. Trimming took 1 base from V and 2 from J, leaving 11 bases between them. The CDR3 DNA is TGTGCCAGCAGCTTAGGCGGACAGTCCAACTATGGCTACACCTTC. This codes for CASSLGGQSNYGYTF.

The chain uses TRBV2 and TRBJ2-2; 11 bases agree with TRBD1. V was clipped by 6 bases and J by 6 bases; unmatched bases: 12. This CDR3 comprises 17 residues. The germline V gene has CDR1 SNHLY and CDR2 FYNNEI. For the CDR3, the DNA is TGTGCCAGCAGCGTAAGGACAGGGGGCTATGGGGCCGGGGAGCTGTTTTTT. Protein sequence: CASSVRTGGYGAGELFF.

This rearrangement joins TRBV1 to TRBJ2-1; whether TRBD2, the table's D call, matches the DNA was not checked. TRBV1 is a pseudogene locus. The CDR3 covers 13 residues. The CDR3 nucleotides read TGCACCAGCAGCCAAGGACTAGCGGATGAGCAGTTCTTC. Amino acids: CTSSQGLADEQFF.

This chain uses TRBV6-5 with TRBJ2-1; no firm D call. CDR1 and CDR2 (germline): MNHEY, SVGAGI. There are 15 residues in the CDR3. The V end lost 4 bases, the J end lost 0 bases, and 10 bases lay between the germline ends. CDR3 sequence reads: CASSSRLSSYNEQFF. CDR3 nucleotide sequence: TGTGCCAGCAGTTCCAGACTGAGCTCCTACAATGAGCAGTTCTTC.

The chain uses TRBV6-1 and TRBJ2-7; 13 positions match TRBD2. The CDR3 has 16 amino acids. Germline loops: CDR1 MNHNS, CDR2 SASEGT. V lost 4 bases and J lost 7; bases outside the gene matches: 10. The CDR3 sequence: CASSAYGLAGVREQYF. The CDR3 bases are TGTGCCAGCAGTGCCTACGGACTAGCGGGAGTAAGGGAGCAGTACTTC.

The table lists this clone with a count of one. The chain uses TRBV2 and TRBJ1-1; maybe TRBD1 (5 bases). Deletions cut 7 bases from V and 1 base from J, with 16 bases between. The CDR3 extends over 15 amino acids. CDR1 and CDR2 from the germline V gene are SNHLY and FYNNEI. CDR3 protein: CASIFYGGANTEAFF. CDR3 DNA sequence: TGTGCCAGCATTTTCTACGGGGGAGCGAACACTGAAGCTTTCTTT.

CDR3 in DNA: TGTGCCAGCAGCTTAGAACCTCCAGGGGCCTATAATTCACCCCTCCACTTT. It specifies CASSLEPPGAYNSPLHF. The J gene is TRBJ1-6, the V gene TRBV7-2; D is perhaps TRBD1 (6 bases). Deletions cut 1 base from V and 2 bases from J, with 12 bases between. CDR3 length equals 17 residues. CDR1 is SGHTA and CDR2 is FQGNSA in the germline V gene.

The V and J genes are TRBV5-1 and TRBJ2-1; possible D gene TRBD2, 5 bases. The CDR3 loop spans 14 amino acids. V was pared by 6 bases and J by 0 bases, with 10 bases between. Germline CDR1 and CDR2: SGHRS and YFSETQ. The CDR3 region is CASNGLSSYNEQFF. CDR3 bases: TGCGCCAGCAACGGACTGAGCTCCTACAATGAGCAGTTCTTC. Together with reference TRBV5-1 and TRBJ2-1, the CDR3 gives the full variable domain: KAGVTQTPRYLIKTRGQQVTLSCSPISGHRSVSWYQQTPGQGLQFLFEYFSETQRNKGNFPGRFSGRQFSNSRSEMNVSTLELGDSALYLCASNGLSSYNEQFFGPGTRLTVL.

The chain recombines TRBV10-3 with TRBJ2-3; D possibly corresponds to TRBD2 (5 bases). CDR1 and CDR2 (germline): ENHRY, SYGVKD. The CDR3 contains 14 residues. Trimming took off 8 bases at V and 4 bases at J, with 16 bases between the two ends. CDR3 amino acids: CAIGEEGRSDTQYF. CDR3 in DNA: TGTGCCATCGGGGAAGAGGGTAGGTCAGATACGCAGTATTTT.

In this sample, this clone turned up once. This rearrangement joins TRBV11-2 to TRBJ1-4; D may be TRBD1 (6 bases). V was trimmed by 1 base and J by 6 bases, leaving 12 bases between them. Germline V CDR1 and CDR2: SGHAT, FQNNGV. The CDR3 spans 15 residues. The CDR3 spells CASSLVPGEHEKLFF. In DNA, the CDR3 is TGTGCCAGCAGCTTAGTCCCAGGGGAGCATGAAAAACTGTTTTTT.

The gene calls are TRBV5-1 and TRBJ2-1; D perhaps matches TRBD1 (5 bases). Germline V gene sequence: CDR1 SGHRS, CDR2 YFSETQ. This CDR3 is 15 amino acids long. V was shortened by 4 bases and J by 2 bases, with 13 bases between the two germline ends. The chain's CDR3 is CASSPGHVTYNEQFF. The CDR3 DNA sequence: TGCGCCAGCAGCCCCGGACACGTTACCTACAATGAGCAGTTCTTC.

The chain links TRBV7-9 to TRBJ2-1; 12 positions match TRBD2. Germline loops: CDR1 SEHNR, CDR2 FQNEAQ (reference sequence). The CDR3 covers 15 residues. V was clipped by 5 bases and J by 4 bases; unmatched bases: 3. CDR3 nucleotides: TGTGCCAGCAGCGCCCTAGCGGGAGGGTACAATGAGCAGTTCTTC. It yields the protein CASSALAGGYNEQFF.

The V call is TRBV18, the J call TRBJ1-2, with 8 nucleotides matching TRBD1. Unmatched junction bases numbered 11, after V lost 6 bases and J lost 2 bases. Germline assignment: CDR1 KGHSH and CDR2 LQKENI. The CDR3 totals 16 residues. The CDR3 nucleotides are TGTGCCAGCTCGCCCTCACAGGGGGGCCTCAACTATGGCTACACCTTC. It specifies CASSPSQGGLNYGYTF.

This clone was detected a few times. The CDR3 nucleotides are TGTGCCAGCAGCTCACAGGGGGATTCACCCCTCCACTTT. Protein: CASSSQGDSPLHF. The chain joins TRBV7-2 to TRBJ1-6; 8 nucleotides line up with TRBD1. V gave up 4 bases and J gave up 8 bases; unmatched junction bases: 1. CDR1 SGHTA and CDR2 FQGNSA come from the germline V gene. The CDR3 contains 13 residues.

This clone was counted only a few times. At the DNA level, this CDR3 is encoded by other sequences in the same sample as well. This chain links TRBV18 with TRBJ2-7; 7 nucleotides line up with TRBD1. Germline CDR1 and CDR2: KGHSH and LQKENI. V gave up 0 bases and J gave up 3 bases; unmatched junction bases: 2. This CDR3 is built from 14 residues. The CDR3 sequence is CASSPPGQYYEQYF. As DNA, the CDR3 is TGTGCCAGCTCACCACCGGGACAGTACTACGAGCAGTACTTC.